The 9 T cell receptor beta chains reported below all come from one sample, sequenced in a study of T-cell reconstitution after alpha-beta-depleted transplantation in children. Unique molecular identifiers were used to barcode this TCRbeta library. Each CDR3 protein gets one entry after TCRdb re-called the PCR reads with MiXCR. This table holds around 960,000 distinct CDR3 sequences, around 30% found once. This sample comprised PBMCs, mostly from graft donor cells, obtained 360 days after TCRalphabeta/CD19-depleted stem cell transplant. Receptor source: a boy in the first two years of life who had a stem cell transplant for SCID, so the T cells may come from the graft donor.

This rearrangement joins TRBV7-2 to TRBJ2-5; the match to TRBD2 covers 10 bases. J lost 7 bases, V lost 5 bases, and 10 bases had no gene match. This CDR3 comprises 15 residues. Looked up from germline, CDR1 is SGHTA and CDR2 is FQGNSA. The CDR3 DNA reads as TGTGCCAGCAGCCCACCGGGACTAGCGCTCGGGACCCAGTACTTC. Translated: CASSPPGLALGTQYF.

The chain couples TRBV9 to TRBJ2-7; 8 bases are shared with TRBD2. Germline values: CDR1 SGDLS, CDR2 YYNGEE. V shed 1 base, J shed 3 bases, and the junction held 3 bases outside the gene matches. The CDR3 runs 14 residues. The CDR3 spells CASSVTSGFYEQYF. The CDR3 nucleotides read TGTGCCAGCAGCGTAACTAGCGGCTTCTACGAGCAGTACTTC.

The chain is built from TRBV7-6 and TRBJ2-1; 11 bases are shared with TRBD2. The CDR3 covers 15 residues. The J segment lost 8 bases and the V segment lost 5 bases, leaving 8 bases of the junction unmatched. Germline V gene lookup returns CDR1 SGHVS and CDR2 FNYEAQ. CDR3 loop: CASSPGLADSYEQFF. CDR3 nucleotide sequence: TGTGCCAGCAGCCCGGGACTAGCGGATTCATATGAGCAGTTCTTC.

The rearrangement uses TRBV4-1 and TRBJ2-3; possible D gene TRBD2, 7 bases. The V gene lost 2 bases and the J gene lost 4 bases, with 10 bases spanning the gap. The CDR3 is made up of 14 amino acids. Germline V gene sequence: CDR1 MGHRA, CDR2 YSYEKL. The CDR3 protein is CASSQPGGPDTQYF. The CDR3 DNA reads TGCGCCAGCAGCCAACCGGGGGGCCCAGATACGCAGTATTTT.

This clonotype came up a few times. V and J are TRBV12-3 or TRBV12-4 and TRBJ2-7; D may be TRBD2 (6 bases). The CDR3 length is 15 residues. Trimming took 3 bases from V and 9 from J, leaving 21 bases between them. DNA for the CDR3: TGTGCCAGCAGTTTCACGGGCGGGCGGGGTAACCGGCAGTACTTC. This encodes CASSFTGGRGNRQYF.

This clonotype was observed a few times. The chain joins TRBV7-9 to TRBJ2-5, with a tentative D call TRBD1 (6 bases). Trimming removed 5 bases from V and 4 bases from J, with 14 bases in between. The CDR3 extends over 14 amino acids. Germline CDR1 SEHNR, CDR2 FQNEAQ (reference sequence). The CDR3 bases are TGTGCCAGCAGCCCCTTGGACAGAAGAGAGACCCAGTACTTC. It is translated as CASSPLDRRETQYF.

This chain links TRBV5-1 with TRBJ2-7; weak D call: TRBD1 (5 bases). The CDR3 runs to 16 residues. Germline values: CDR1 SGHRS, CDR2 YFSETQ. V dropped 1 base and J dropped 3 bases, with 17 bases sitting between them. This chain's CDR3 is CASSLRGTEVYYEQYF. As DNA, the CDR3 is TGCGCCAGCAGCTTGAGGGGCACAGAAGTTTACTACGAGCAGTACTTC.

This chain uses TRBV24-1 with TRBJ2-4; D is possibly TRBD2 (5 bases). Germline V CDR1 and CDR2: KGHDR, SFDVKD. The length of the CDR3 is 15 residues. Trimming removed 3 bases at V and 0 bases at J, with 8 bases between. The CDR3 sequence: CATSDGSGAKNIQYF. The CDR3 coding sequence is TGTGCCACCAGTGATGGGAGCGGAGCCAAAAACATTCAGTACTTC.

The chain links TRBV5-5 to TRBJ2-1, with D hard to call. The CDR3 is 16 amino acids. The V and J ends lost 0 bases and 0 bases respectively, with 10 bases between them. Germline CDR1 is SGHKS and CDR2 is YYEKEE (reference sequence). Here the CDR3 reads CASSLEELYSYNEQFF. DNA of the CDR3: TGTGCCAGCAGCTTGGAGGAGCTGTACTCCTACAATGAGCAGTTCTTC.